The rows below give T cell receptor beta chains drawn from one sample of a study of T cell changes during pregnancy in multiple sclerosis. TCRdb's copy holds only in-frame clones and misses some; the assay was immunoSEQ multiplex PCR. This sample has around 50,000 clones; around 94% occur once, and the top ten carry roughly 0.5%. The starting material was CD4+ T cells from peripheral blood mononuclear cells, obtained in the first trimester of pregnancy. These receptors all stem from a female donor with multiple sclerosis, enrolled in a pregnancy study. The CDR3 runs from the conserved cysteine through the conserved F or W. Each record gives: V gene, clone size, D gene, J gene, CDR3 DNA, CDR3 protein. The D gene is left open where the match is weak. Only part of the rows carry a size: once, few, many, or a class if the clone is expanded.

>TRBV27|.|TRBD1|TRBJ2-3
TGTGCCAGCAGTTCCCTCGGGACAGTGAGCACAGATACGCAGTATTTT
CASSSLGTVSTDTQYF
>TRBV30|.|TRBD2|TRBJ2-3
TGTGCCTGGGGCGTAGGCGTACTAGCGGGGGCCACAGATACGCAGTATTTT
CAWGVGVLAGATDTQYF
>TRBV13|few|TRBD1|TRBJ1-6
TGTGCCAGCAGCTTAGGTGGGACAGGGGGCCCCCTTCCTCTCCACTTT
CASSLGGTGGPLPLHF
>TRBV18|.|TRBD1|TRBJ1-5
TGTGCCAGCTCACCACCGTATGTAGCAGGGGGAGTGGGCCAGCCCCAGCATTTT
CASSPPYVAGGVGQPQHF
>TRBV15|.|.|TRBJ2-5
TGTGCCACCAGCAACGACGGGTGGCAGACCCAGTACTTC
CATSNDGWQTQYF
>TRBV27|.|TRBD1|TRBJ2-5
TGTGCCAGCAGTTTATCGGACAGGGATTGGGAGACCCAGTACTTC
CASSLSDRDWETQYF
>TRBV6-5|.|.|TRBJ2-5
TGTGCCAGCAGTTACATTGGCGGGACCCAGTACTTC
CASSYIGGTQYF
>TRBV5-1|.|.|TRBJ2-7
TGCGCCAGCAGCTTGGGGGAGCGGGACGAGCAGTACTTC
CASSLGERDEQYF
>TRBV6-1|.|TRBD1|TRBJ1-2
TGTGCCAGCAGTGAAAGGACAGGACCTAACTATGGCTACACCTTC
CASSERTGPNYGYTF
>TRBV30|.|TRBD1|TRBJ1-6
TGTGCCTGGAGTGGGGTACAGGGGTCTTCACCCCTCCACTTT
CAWSGVQGSSPLHF
>TRBV9|.|TRBD2|TRBJ2-3
TGTGCCAGCAGCCCCCGACTAGCGGGGGGGTTAATCACAGATACGCAGTATTTT
CASSPRLAGGLITDTQYF
>TRBV7-9|.|.|TRBJ2-4
TGTGCCAGCAGCCGGGGGGCTACCAAAAACATTCAGTACTTC
CASSRGATKNIQYF
>TRBV19|.|.|TRBJ1-3
TGTGCCAGTAGTCTGGGGGGGAACACCATATATTTT
CASSLGGNTIYF
>TRBV7-8|.|.|TRBJ2-5
TGTGCCAGCAGCTTAGCGTGGGACTGGCAAGAGACCCAGTACTTC
CASSLAWDWQETQYF
>TRBV7-8|.|TRBD2|TRBJ2-3
TGTGCCAGCAGTCGACTAGCGACGGAACCAGATACGCAGTATTTT
CASSRLATEPDTQYF
>TRBV19|.|.|TRBJ1-5
TGTGCCAGTACCTCCGGGGGGGGCCGCCATCAGCCCCAGCATTTT
CASTSGGGRHQPQHF
>TRBV5-1|.|TRBD2|TRBJ2-3
TGCGCCAGTCGGAGCGGGGGAACAGATACGCAGTATTTT
CASRSGGTDTQYF
>TRBV11-2|.|.|TRBJ1-3
TGTGCCAGCAGCTTAGATAGGGGACACTCTGGAAACACCATATATTTT
CASSLDRGHSGNTIYF
>TRBV23-1|.|.|TRBJ1-1
TGCGCCAGCAGTCAACCACAGGGCCCAGAAGCTTTCTTT
CASSQPQGPEAFF
>TRBV5-4|once|TRBD1|TRBJ1-1
TGTGCCAGCAGCTTGGCCCTGGGACAGGGACCCACTGAAGCTTTCTTT
CASSLALGQGPTEAFF
>TRBV6-6|.|.|TRBJ2-7
TGTGCCAGCAGTTCACTTCAGCTAACGGGTGAGCAGTACTTC
CASSSLQLTGEQYF
>TRBV29-1|.|.|TRBJ2-5
TGCAGCGTGGGGGCACAGGTCCTACAAGAGACCCAGTACTTC
CSVGAQVLQETQYF
>TRBV6-5|.|.|TRBJ1-6
TGTGCCAGCTGGGGGGTGGGCAATTCACCCCTCCACTTT
CASWGVGNSPLHF
>TRBV7-8|.|.|TRBJ1-4
TGTGCCAGCAGGCCGTCATGGCCGGGTGAAAAACTGTTTTTT
CASRPSWPGEKLFF
>TRBV5-5|few|.|TRBJ2-1
TGTGCCAGCAGCTTTTCTCGGGGGTACTCCTACAATGAGCAGTTCTTC
CASSFSRGYSYNEQFF
>TRBV7-3|.|TRBD1|TRBJ1-1
TGTGCCAGCAGCCCCATGGGGGACAGGGTTTGGGCTGAAGCTTTCTTT
CASSPMGDRVWAEAFF
>TRBV11-3|.|TRBD2|TRBJ2-3
TGTGCCAGCAGGGGGACTAGCGGGGGAGCTCGGGATACGCAGTATTTT
CASRGTSGGARDTQYF
>TRBV7-2|.|TRBD1|TRBJ2-7
TGTGCCAGCAGCTATGGACAGGGAGCGTCCTACGAGCAGTACTTC
CASSYGQGASYEQYF
>TRBV9|.|TRBD1|TRBJ2-3
TGTGCCAGCAGCTTCCGACAGGGGTTTAGCACAGATACGCAGTATTTT
CASSFRQGFSTDTQYF
>TRBV6-5|.|.|TRBJ2-3
TGTGCCAGCAGTTTAATAGCGGCTGGCACAGATACGCAGTATTTT
CASSLIAAGTDTQYF
>TRBV4-1|.|.|TRBJ2-7
TGCGCCAGCAGCCAAGAACGGGGATTCCTAGGAAACTCCTACGAGCAGTACTTC
CASSQERGFLGNSYEQYF
>TRBV7-3|.|.|TRBJ1-2
TGTGCCAGCAGCAGCGACAGAAACGGAGGCTACACCTTC
CASSSDRNGGYTF
>TRBV7-9|.|.|TRBJ1-2
TGTGCCAGCAGCTCCACTAACTATGGCTACACCTTC
CASSSTNYGYTF
>TRBV9|.|.|TRBJ2-6
TGTGCCAGCAGCGCAACTGAGGGGGCTGGGGCCAACGTCCTGACTTTC
CASSATEGAGANVLTF
>TRBV14|.|TRBD1|TRBJ1-1
TGTGCCAGCAGCCCGACAGGGGCCATGAACACTGAAGCTTTCTTT
CASSPTGAMNTEAFF
>TRBV7-9|once|TRBD2|TRBJ2-1
TGTGCCAGCAGCTTAACCCAGCGGGGAAACAATGAGCAGTTCTTC
CASSLTQRGNNEQFF
>TRBV5-1|once|TRBD1|TRBJ2-2
TGCGCCAGCAGCGTTCAGGGGGCTAAGACCGGGGAGCTGTTTTTT
CASSVQGAKTGELFF
>TRBV11-1|.|.|TRBJ1-1
TGTGCCAGCAGCCTTTATCCGTCCGGGAACACTGAAGCTTTCTTT
CASSLYPSGNTEAFF
>TRBV7-3|.|TRBD2|TRBJ2-1
TGTGCCAGCAGCTTAGAAGGGACTAGCGGCTACAATGAGCAGTTCTTC
CASSLEGTSGYNEQFF
>TRBV7-9|once|.|TRBJ2-7
TGTGCCAGCAGCCACGTACTAGCTTCCGAGCAGTACTTC
CASSHVLASEQYF
>TRBV5-4|.|.|TRBJ2-5
TGTGCCAGCAGCTTGGACTACTCCGATAAAGAGACCCAGTACTTC
CASSLDYSDKETQYF
>TRBV14|.|.|TRBJ1-1
TGTGCCAGCAGCCCACCCGGGACACTGAACACTGAAGCTTTCTTT
CASSPPGTLNTEAFF
>TRBV14|once|TRBD1|TRBJ1-5
TGTGCCAGCAGCAGGGACAGGGCCACCCGTAGCAATCAGCCCCAGCATTTT
CASSRDRATRSNQPQHF
>TRBV2|.|TRBD2|TRBJ2-3
TGTGCCAGCAGTAGGGCTAGCGGGGGGGTACTCGCAGATACGCAGTATTTT
CASSRASGGVLADTQYF
>TRBV15|.|TRBD2|TRBJ2-5
TGTGCCACCAGCAGAGGGACTAGCGGAAAAGAGACCCAGTACTTC
CATSRGTSGKETQYF
>TRBV5-4|.|TRBD1|TRBJ1-1
TGTGCCAGCAGCTTGGCGGTCAGGGGGGCCGTAGACACTGAAGCTTTCTTT
CASSLAVRGAVDTEAFF